One T cell receptor (beta chain) is described in this entry. Its matching antigen is unknown. The CDR3 runs 15 residues. V lost 5 bases, J lost 8 bases, and 12 bases stayed unmatched. Per germline, CDR1 SGHRS and CDR2 YFSETQ. The sample originates from a study of cytomegalovirus exposure and HLA in healthy donors. About the research overall: Both the roughly 120 validation repertoires and the approximately 620 first-cohort repertoires used the same platform, as reported by a later analysis.

The table came from immunoSEQ multiplex PCR; TCRdb's copy has only in-frame clones and leaves some out. Of 95,000 to 150,000 clones detected, around nine tenths appear once; the ten largest clones hold about 2%. Whole-study findings and limits: Despite most TCR sequences being rare, some public TCRs occurred in many donors. First-cohort TCR clusters were later found to tend to co-occur in the 120 or so validation repertoires. Investigators reported 150 to 200 TCR beta chains as tied to cytomegalovirus.

The V and J genes are TRBV5-1 and TRBJ2-1; 8 bases fit TRBD2. This TCR came from a woman between 18 and 29 years old in good health and CMV-seronegative. Sequenced input: PBMCs. The CDR3, as DNA: TGCGCCAGCAGTGGATCTCAGCGGGAGAATTATGAGCAGTTCTTC. Protein product: CASSGSQRENYEQFF.